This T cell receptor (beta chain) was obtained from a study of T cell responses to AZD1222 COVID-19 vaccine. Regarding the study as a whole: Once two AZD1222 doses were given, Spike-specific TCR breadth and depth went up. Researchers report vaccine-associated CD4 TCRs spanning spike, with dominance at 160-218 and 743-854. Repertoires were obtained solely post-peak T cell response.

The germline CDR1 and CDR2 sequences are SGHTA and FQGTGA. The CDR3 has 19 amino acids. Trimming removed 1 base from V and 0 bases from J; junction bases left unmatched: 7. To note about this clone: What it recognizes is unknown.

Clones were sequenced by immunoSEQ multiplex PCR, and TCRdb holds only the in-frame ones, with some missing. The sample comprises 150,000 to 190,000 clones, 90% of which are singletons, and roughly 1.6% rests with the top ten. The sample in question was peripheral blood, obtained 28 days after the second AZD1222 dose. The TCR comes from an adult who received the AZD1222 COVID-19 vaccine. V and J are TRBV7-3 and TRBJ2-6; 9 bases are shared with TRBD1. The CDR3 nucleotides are TGTGCCAGCAGCTTAAGTCCGGGACAGGGACGCTCTGGGGCCAACGTCCTGACTTTC. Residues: CASSLSPGQGRSGANVLTF. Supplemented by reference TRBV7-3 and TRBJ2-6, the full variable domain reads GAGVSQTPSNKVTEKGKYVELRCDPISGHTALYWYRQSLGQGPEFLIYFQGTGAADDSGLPNDRFFAVRPEGSVSTLKIQRTERGDSAVYLCASSLSPGQGRSGANVLTFGAGSRLTVL.